Here is one T cell receptor beta chain with its context. The antigen remains unidentified. Time point defined: pretreatment peripheral blood. With V trimmed by 2 bases and J by 13 bases, 5 bases remained unmatched. Germline V lookup: CDR1 KGHSH, CDR2 LQKENI. The CDR3 contains 12 residues. The data derive from a study of PD-L1 blockade in urothelial cancer. Study overall: A median blood sample held approximately 150,000 T cells and approximately 80,000 unique TCRs.

Clones were read by immunoSEQ multiplex PCR, and TCRdb kept only the in-frame ones, dropping some. Of tens of thousands of clones in the sample, around 88% were seen once. Study findings and constraints: Improved survival was predicted by pretreatment blood TCR clonality below the median.

Material: PBMCs, obtained around atezolizumab (anti-PD-L1) treatment. V usage is TRBV18 and J usage is TRBJ2-1; TRBD1 aligns across 7 bases. This clonotype originated in a man between 60 and 75 years old with urothelial cancer. The CDR3 sequence: CASSPKGADQFF. The DNA of the CDR3 is TGTGCCAGCTCACCAAAGGGGGCTGATCAGTTCTTC. Full variable domain (remainder filled in from reference TRBV18 and TRBJ2-1): NAGVMQNPRHLVRRRGQEARLRCSPMKGHSHVYWYRQLPEEGLKFMVYLQKENIIDESGMPKERFSAEFPKEGPSILRIQQVVRGDSAAYFCASSPKGADQFFGPGTRLTVL.